Listed here are 20 T cell receptor beta chains from one sample, sequenced in a study of STAT5B mutations in CD4+ large granular lymphocyte leukemia (dated by TCRdb to between 2022 and 2023). Library prep was done by the immunoSEQ multiplex PCR assay. TCRdb holds this immuneACCESS table with in-frame rearrangements only. Some clones are missing; in checked studies, unresolved V genes explain under half, and the rest has no known cause. This sample is represented by 21,000 or so clones; 79% of them were singletons. 0.4% to 0.45% of the sample lies in the top ten. Material: CD4+ T cells from blood buffy coats. The receptor source for this set is a human donor in good health.

This clone was seen only a few times. The CDR3 DNA reads as TGTGCAAGTCGTCGGAAACAAGGAGCTTTCTTT. Its translation is CASRRKQGAFF. The chain joins TRBV12-2 to TRBJ1-1. TRBV12-2 is a pseudogene segment. The CDR3 has 11 amino acids.

This chain uses TRBV4-2 with TRBJ1-3; 12 nucleotides match TRBD1. The CDR3 runs 18 residues. The germline V gene encodes CDR1 LGHNA and CDR2 YNFKEQ. J gave up 2 bases and V 4 bases, and 9 bases lay outside the gene matches. This chain's CDR3 is CASSRSPGQGATGNTIYF. The CDR3 DNA reads TGTGCCAGCAGCCGATCACCGGGACAGGGGGCTACTGGAAACACCATATATTTT.

V is TRBV25-1 and J is TRBJ2-3; no definite D call. Trimming left V 5 bases short and J 3 bases short, with 9 bases between. Germline lookup yields CDR1 MGHDK and CDR2 SYGVNS. The CDR3 is 13 residues long. Written as DNA, the CDR3 is TGTGCCAGCAGTAGATACGGAACAGATACGCAGTATTTT. This translates into CASSRYGTDTQYF.

This sequence joins TRBV9 and TRBJ1-2, with TRBD1 identical over 8 bases. Per germline, CDR1 SGDLS and CDR2 YYNGEE. The CDR3 is 15 amino acids. J gave up 0 bases and V 4 bases, and 5 bases lay outside the gene matches. CDR3 sequence reads: CASSPGQGPNYGYTF. The CDR3 nucleotides are TGTGCCAGCAGCCCCGGACAGGGACCTAACTATGGCTACACCTTC.

This clone was observed a few times. CDR3 bases: TGTGCCAGCAGTGAAGGAGCGGGAGGGCCTGCTGAGCAGTTCTTC. Protein product: CASSEGAGGPAEQFF. The rearrangement links TRBV2 to TRBJ2-1; TRBD2 aligns across 10 bases. CDR1 SNHLY and CDR2 FYNNEI come from the germline V gene. Germline trimming cut 1 base from V and 9 bases from J; bases unmatched to any gene: 6. The CDR3 is 15 residues long. Based on the CDR3 plus reference TRBV2 and TRBJ2-1, the full variable domain is EPEVTQTPSHQVTQMGQEVILRCVPISNHLYFYWYRQILGQKVEFLVSFYNNEISEKSEIFDDQFSVERPDGSNFTLKIRSTKLEDSAMYFCASSEGAGGPAEQFFGPGTRLTVL.

This clone has a single count. The rearrangement joins TRBV10-3 to TRBJ2-6; the match to TRBD2 covers 8 bases. Germline values: CDR1 ENHRY, CDR2 SYGVKD. Trimming cost V 3 bases and J 1 base; bases outside gene matches: 11. The CDR3 totals 19 residues. CDR3 loop: CAISDLGRALRSGANVLTF. CDR3 in DNA: TGTGCCATCAGTGACCTCGGGAGGGCCCTCAGGTCTGGGGCCAACGTCCTGACTTTC.

V usage is TRBV28 and J usage is TRBJ2-7; 12 nucleotides align to TRBD2. V lost 6 bases and J lost 0; bases outside the gene matches: 3. The CDR3 covers 15 residues. Germline V gene sequence: CDR1 MDHEN, CDR2 SYDVKM. The chain's CDR3 is CASRSLAGGSYEQYF. The CDR3 DNA is TGTGCCAGCAGATCACTAGCGGGGGGCTCCTACGAGCAGTACTTC.

This clone appeared a few times. The chain links TRBV19 to TRBJ1-2; no definite D call. Germline values: CDR1 LNHDA, CDR2 SQIVND (reference sequence). The V end was cut by 8 bases, the J end by 3 bases, with 10 bases between. The CDR3 is 12 amino acids. CDR3 bases: TGTGCCAGTCGTGAAAGGGACTATGGCTACACCTTC. Translated, it gives CASRERDYGYTF.

V is TRBV28 and J is TRBJ1-1; D gene ambiguous. Trimming left V 2 bases short and J 1 base short, with 8 bases between. This CDR3 spans 14 amino acids. Germline-derived CDR1 and CDR2 are MDHEN and SYDVKM. The CDR3 region is CASSLPEGNTEAFF. In DNA form, the CDR3 reads TGTGCCAGCAGTTTACCAGAAGGGAACACTGAAGCTTTCTTT.

The chain joins TRBV6-1 to TRBJ2-1, with D possibly matching TRBD1 (6 bases). V shed 3 bases and J shed 15 bases, with 18 bases lying between them. Germline V lookup: CDR1 MNHNS, CDR2 SASEGT. The CDR3 runs to 13 residues. CDR3 nucleotides: TGTGCCAGCAGTGATGTTAGTAGGGCAGGGGTGTTCTTC. Encoded protein: CASSDVSRAGVFF.

The CDR3 nucleotides read TGTGCCACCAGCAGAGATTGGGCAGGAGATCAGCCCCAGCATTTT. Amino acids: CATSRDWAGDQPQHF. The J gene is TRBJ1-5, the V gene TRBV15; D is unresolved. V lost 0 bases and J lost 5, with 11 bases in between. The CDR3 is 15 amino acids. Germline-derived CDR1 and CDR2 are LNHNV and YYDKDF (reference sequence).

The gene calls are TRBV27 and TRBJ2-5; D may be TRBD2 (7 bases). CDR3 size: 20 residues. Between the trimmed V and J ends, which lost 0 bases and 1 base, there was a span of 24 bases. The germline gives CDR1 MNHEY, CDR2 SMNVEV (reference sequence). For the CDR3, the DNA is TGTGCCAGCAGTTTATCGGGGTGGGGGGGCCAGTATACTCCCCAAGAGACCCAGTACTTC. Its translation: CASSLSGWGGQYTPQETQYF.

V is TRBV7-9 and J is TRBJ2-3, with 7 bases lining up with TRBD2. This CDR3 spans 14 amino acids. Germline CDR1 and CDR2: SEHNR and FQNEAQ (reference sequence). With 1 base clipped from V and 8 bases from J, the junction kept 6 bases outside the gene matches. The CDR3 DNA is TGTGCCAGCAGCTTAGGGGGGACTACGGGTACGCAGTATTTT. Translation gives CASSLGGTTGTQYF.

The chain couples TRBV19 to TRBJ2-3; D gene uncertain. The CDR3 runs to 14 residues. Germline-derived CDR1 and CDR2 are LNHDA and SQIVND (reference sequence). Trimming shortened V by 6 bases and J by 0 bases, and 10 bases separated the two germline ends. CDR3 in amino acids: CASSSFTSTDTQYF. CDR3 DNA: TGTGCCAGTAGCAGCTTTACTAGCACAGATACGCAGTATTTT.

This sequence joins TRBV5-1 and TRBJ1-4; no firm D call. CDR3 size: 14 residues. Germline V lookup: CDR1 SGHRS, CDR2 YFSETQ. V was clipped by 4 bases and J by 0 bases, with 7 bases between them. Here the CDR3 DNA reads TGCGCCAGCAGCCACAGATCAACTAATGAAAAACTGTTTTTT. As protein: CASSHRSTNEKLFF.

This clone was detected only a few times. The chain joins TRBV5-4 to TRBJ1-1; the D gene is possibly TRBD1 (5 bases). Germline V gene sequence: CDR1 SGHNT, CDR2 YYREEE (reference sequence). This CDR3 contains 13 residues. Trimming took off 0 bases at V and 7 bases at J, with 10 bases between the two ends. The CDR3 bases are TGTGCCAGCAGCTTGGATTTCAGGGATGAAGCTTTCTTT. This translates into CASSLDFRDEAFF.

The chain carries TRBV7-6 and TRBJ2-1; D might be TRBD1 or TRBD2, each matching 5 bases. The V end lost 0 bases, the J end lost 4 bases, and 13 bases lay between the germline ends. This CDR3 is built from 16 residues. Germline V gives CDR1 SGHVS, CDR2 FNYEAQ. Written as DNA, the CDR3 is TGTGCCAGCAGCTTAGCGGGGGATCTCAGGTACAATGAGCAGTTCTTC. Its protein is CASSLAGDLRYNEQFF.

The rearrangement links TRBV27 to TRBJ1-3; tentatively, D is TRBD1 (6 bases). Germline CDR1 reads MNHEY; CDR2 reads SMNVEV (reference sequence). The CDR3 contains 13 residues. Trimming left V 6 bases short and J 4 bases short, with 10 bases between. Here the CDR3 reads CASRPGAGNTIYF. CDR3 coding DNA: TGTGCCAGCAGGCCAGGGGCGGGAAACACCATATATTTT.

The chain joins TRBV7-9 to TRBJ1-1; tentatively, D is TRBD1 (5 bases). The germline V gene encodes CDR1 SEHNR and CDR2 FQNEAQ (reference sequence). CDR3 length: 14 residues. Trimming stripped 1 base from V and 2 bases from J, with 8 bases between. The CDR3 region is CASSLGQSNTEAFF. Written as DNA, the CDR3 is TGTGCCAGCAGCTTAGGACAGAGTAACACTGAAGCTTTCTTT. Combining the CDR3 with reference TRBV7-9 and TRBJ1-1 gives the whole variable domain DTGVSQNPRHKITKRGQNVTFRCDPISEHNRLYWYRQTLGQGPEFLTYFQNEAQLEKSRLLSDRFSAERPKGSFSTLEIQRTEQGDSAMYLCASSLGQSNTEAFFGQGTRLTVV.

This chain uses TRBV27 with TRBJ2-1; D unresolved. This CDR3 comprises 15 residues. Per the germline V gene, CDR1 is MNHEY and CDR2 is SMNVEV (reference sequence). The ends were cut back, 3 bases at V and 5 bases at J, with 14 bases in the middle. Here the CDR3 reads CASSFSPGFDNEQFF. The DNA for the CDR3 is TGTGCCAGCAGTTTTTCCCCCGGGTTTGACAATGAGCAGTTCTTC.